These T cell receptor beta chains were read from a single sample in a study of cytomegalovirus exposure and HLA in healthy donors. TCRdb keeps only in-frame clones here, not all; method: immunoSEQ multiplex PCR. The sample lists 150,000 to 200,000 clones, around 80% occurring once. Sequencing was performed on PBMCs. The receptors derive from a woman in her thirties or forties in good health and CMV-seronegative. Each CDR3 is given with its conserved first and last residue. The order of the fields is V gene, D gene, J gene, clone size, CDR3 protein, CDR3 DNA. The D gene is left open where the match is weak. Where a row states a size, it is once, few, many or the class of an expanded clone; other rows omit it.

TRBV9	.	TRBJ2-3	.	CASSAAPGTDTQYF	TGTGCCAGCAGCGCAGCCCCGGGGACAGATACGCAGTATTTT
TRBV30	.	TRBJ1-1	.	CAWTSFGLGAFF	TGTGCCTGGACATCGTTTGGGCTCGGCGCTTTCTTT
TRBV6-4	TRBD2	TRBJ2-2	.	CASRALAGEAGELFF	TGTGCCAGCAGAGCCCTAGCGGGAGAAGCCGGGGAGCTGTTTTTT
TRBV4-1	TRBD1	TRBJ2-7	.	CASSQLWGDRGYEQYF	TGCGCCAGCAGCCAATTGTGGGGGGACAGGGGATACGAGCAGTACTTC
TRBV5-4	.	TRBJ1-4	.	CASSLQGREKLFF	TGTGCCAGCAGCTTGCAGGGCCGGGAAAAACTGTTTTTT
TRBV9	.	TRBJ1-2	.	CASSVGGGDGYTF	TGTGCCAGCAGCGTAGGTGGAGGGGATGGCTACACCTTC
TRBV19	TRBD2	TRBJ2-1	few	CASGVTSGSYNEQFF	TGTGCCAGTGGCGTAACTAGCGGGTCCTACAATGAGCAGTTCTTC
TRBV2	.	TRBJ1-4	.	CASRAMNNEKLFF	TGTGCCAGCAGGGCAATGAATAATGAAAAACTGTTTTTT
TRBV6-1	.	TRBJ2-3	.	CASRTSGTDTQYF	TGTGCCAGCAGGACCAGCGGCACAGATACGCAGTATTTT
TRBV19	TRBD1	TRBJ1-2	.	CASSIYRGRSDGYTF	TGTGCCAGTAGTATTTACAGGGGGCGTTCGGATGGCTACACCTTC
TRBV19	TRBD1	TRBJ1-5	.	CASSMTGALRPQHF	TGTGCCAGTAGTATGACAGGGGCGTTACGGCCCCAGCATTTT
TRBV5-1	.	TRBJ1-1	.	CASSLVPGRDEAFF	TGCGCCAGCAGCTTGGTCCCGGGAAGAGACGAAGCTTTCTTT
TRBV7-2	.	TRBJ1-2	.	CASSLDSFGYTF	TGTGCCAGCAGCTTAGACAGCTTTGGCTACACCTTC
TRBV6-5	.	TRBJ1-4	.	CATPPTGGEKLFF	TGTGCCACCCCACCCACCGGCGGTGAAAAACTGTTTTTT
TRBV30	TRBD2	TRBJ2-3	.	CAWSAGTSGSTDTQYF	TGTGCCTGGAGCGCCGGGACTAGCGGTTCAACAGATACGCAGTATTTT
TRBV9	.	TRBJ2-1	.	CASSVGGGGANEQFF	TGTGCCAGCAGCGTAGGAGGAGGGGGCGCGAATGAGCAGTTCTTC
TRBV4-3	.	TRBJ2-1	.	CASSQVGAYNEQFF	TGCGCCAGCAGCCAAGTCGGAGCGTACAATGAGCAGTTCTTC
TRBV11-3	.	TRBJ1-1	.	CASSLAGEAFF	TGTGCCAGCAGCTTGGCAGGGGAAGCTTTCTTT
TRBV6-5	TRBD1	TRBJ1-2	.	CASSRTGINYGYTF	TGTGCCAGCAGTAGGACAGGGATTAACTATGGCTACACCTTC
TRBV29-1	TRBD2	TRBJ2-1	.	CSVEWTSGRENEQFF	TGCAGCGTTGAATGGACTAGCGGGAGGGAAAATGAGCAGTTCTTC
TRBV30	.	TRBJ1-6	.	CAWSGGTDYSPLHF	TGTGCCTGGAGTGGAGGGACTGATTATTCACCCCTCCACTTT
TRBV11-1	.	TRBJ2-5	.	CASSLNRGSQETQYF	TGTGCCAGCAGCTTAAATCGGGGTAGCCAAGAGACCCAGTACTTC
TRBV19	.	TRBJ1-5	.	CASRAGSSGGQPQHF	TGTGCCAGTAGGGCGGGATCTTCTGGGGGTCAGCCCCAGCATTTT
TRBV6-1	.	TRBJ1-1	.	CASSREAGPTEAFF	TGTGCCAGCAGTCGGGAGGCGGGACCCACTGAAGCTTTCTTT